Each of the 20 T cell receptor beta chains below was sequenced from the same sample in a study of CD8+ T cells in alopecia areata. The authors extracted RNA and reverse transcribed it into cDNA as the sequencing template. Assay used: immunoSEQ multiplex PCR; TCRdb lists only in-frame clones, some missing. The table includes around 190,000 clones, approximately 60% detected once. Sequencing input: CD8+ T cells sorted from blood. Every receptor here comes from a human donor in good health.

In this sample, this clone turned up a few times. CDR3 coding DNA: TGTGCCAGCAGTCTTTACCGGGGCACAGATACGCAGTATTTT. Translation: CASSLYRGTDTQYF. The chain carries TRBV2 and TRBJ2-3; D is undetermined. CDR1 is SNHLY, CDR2 FYNNEI, per germline. This CDR3 has 14 residues. Trimming took 5 bases from V and 1 from J, leaving 10 bases between them.

The chain joins TRBV9 to TRBJ2-5; 11 bases line up with TRBD2. Trimming at V came to 5 bases and at J to 4 bases, leaving 10 bases not matched to a gene. The CDR3 totals 16 residues. CDR1 is SGDLS, CDR2 YYNGEE, per germline. CDR3 coding DNA: TGTGCCAGCAGTCCCCGACTAGCGGGGCGGGGAGAGACCCAGTACTTC. It encodes CASSPRLAGRGETQYF.

CDR3: CASRRGGVGTEAFF. In DNA, the CDR3 is TGTGCCAGCAGGCGAGGGGGGGTCGGGACTGAAGCTTTCTTT. The chain carries TRBV7-6 and TRBJ1-1, with a possible D match to TRBD1 (6 bases). V lost 6 bases and J lost 5, with 16 bases in between. There are 14 residues in the CDR3. Germline-derived CDR1 and CDR2 are SGHVS and FNYEAQ. Filled out from reference TRBV7-6 and TRBJ1-1, the complete variable domain reads GAGVSQSPRYKVTKRGQDVALRCDPISGHVSLYWYRQALGQGPEFLTYFNYEAQQDKSGLPNDRFSAERPEGSISTLTIQRTEQRDSAMYRCASRRGGVGTEAFFGQGTRLTVV.

A few counts support this clone. The rearrangement uses TRBV7-9 and TRBJ1-1, with TRBD1 identical over 8 bases. This CDR3 has 19 residues. Trimming cost V 4 bases and J 0 bases; bases outside gene matches: 16. In germline, CDR1 is SEHNR, CDR2 FQNEAQ (reference sequence). The CDR3 reads CASSSTVDREPLMNTEAFF. CDR3 nucleotide sequence: TGTGCCAGCAGCTCAACAGTGGACAGGGAGCCCCTCATGAACACTGAAGCTTTCTTT.

The rearrangement uses TRBV5-4 and TRBJ2-7; D is possibly TRBD2 (6 bases). The germline V and J ends were trimmed by 4 bases and 5 bases, with 16 bases remaining between them. The CDR3 sequence is 14 residues long. Per germline, CDR1 SGHNT and CDR2 YYREEE (reference sequence). The CDR3 sequence is CASSPFGGQNEQYF. DNA of the CDR3: TGTGCCAGCAGCCCGTTTGGAGGGCAGAACGAGCAGTACTTC.

This sequence joins TRBV30 and TRBJ1-1; tentative D call: TRBD1 (5 bases). Germline values: CDR1 GTSNPN, CDR2 SVGIG (reference sequence). Trimming stripped 0 bases from V and 4 bases from J, with 15 bases between. The length of the CDR3 is 15 residues. The CDR3 sequence: CAWSVMGRRGTEAFF. CDR3 DNA: TGTGCCTGGAGTGTAATGGGGCGAAGGGGCACTGAAGCTTTCTTT.

CDR3 coding DNA: TGTGCCAGTAGTATAGAGTCTAGCGGCTCCTACGAGCAGTACTTC. It codes for CASSIESSGSYEQYF. The chain links TRBV19 to TRBJ2-7; 7 bases are shared with TRBD2. Germline CDR1 LNHDA, CDR2 SQIVND (reference sequence). With 0 bases clipped from V and 0 bases from J, the junction kept 2 bases outside the gene matches. There are 15 residues in the CDR3.

The V and J genes are TRBV4-1 and TRBJ1-3; possible D gene TRBD1, 6 bases. This CDR3 is 15 amino acids long. The V gene lost 4 bases and the J gene lost 0 bases, with 10 bases spanning the gap. CDR1 is MGHRA, CDR2 YSYEKL, per germline. Here the CDR3 DNA reads TGCGCCAGCAGCCCACAGGGAAACTCTGGAAACACCATATATTTT. Residues: CASSPQGNSGNTIYF.

The chain's CDR3 is CASSQPGQGDEKLFF. CDR3 nucleotide sequence: TGTGCCAGCAGCCAACCGGGACAGGGGGATGAAAAACTGTTTTTT. The chain joins TRBV5-6 to TRBJ1-4; 11 bases fit TRBD1. The CDR3 totals 15 residues. In germline, CDR1 is SGHDT, CDR2 YYEEEE. J was trimmed by 6 bases and V by 4 bases; bases with no gene match: 5.

A few counts support this clone. The rearrangement uses TRBV9 and TRBJ1-1; perhaps TRBD1 as D (6 bases). V was cut by 3 bases and J by 4 bases, with 16 bases left in between. The CDR3 contains 15 residues. Germline CDR1 is SGDLS and CDR2 is YYNGEE. In nucleotides, the CDR3 is TGTGCCAGCAGCGGATCACAGGGTTTGAGCACTGAAGCTTTCTTT. It codes for CASSGSQGLSTEAFF. The full variable domain, completed using reference TRBV9 and TRBJ1-1, is DSGVTQTPKHLITATGQRVTLRCSPRSGDLSVYWYQQSLDQGLQFLIQYYNGEERAKGNILERFSAQQFPDLHSELNLSSLELGDSALYFCASSGSQGLSTEAFFGQGTRLTVV.

The chain couples TRBV27 to TRBJ1-1, with a weak D call TRBD1 (5 bases). Germline V gene sequence: CDR1 MNHEY, CDR2 SMNVEV (reference sequence). Trimming stripped 5 bases from V and 3 bases from J, with 22 bases between. CDR3 size: 17 residues. In nucleotides, the CDR3 is TGTGCCAGCAGTCCTACTCCAGGGACTCCGATTGACACTGAAGCTTTCTTT. Translation gives CASSPTPGTPIDTEAFF.

This clone was detected only once. V and J are TRBV29-1 and TRBJ2-7, with D perhaps matching TRBD1 (5 bases). Trimming cost V 0 bases and J 5 bases, with 17 bases left between them. CDR1 is SQVTM, CDR2 ANQGSEA, per germline. The CDR3 runs to 15 residues. The CDR3 DNA reads TGCAGCGTTGAAGAAACCCTCGCAGGGCTCCACGAGCAGTACTTC. This sequence encodes CSVEETLAGLHEQYF.

The CDR3 DNA sequence: TGCAGCGTCAGGCGCCTGGACAGGGGTTCGGCTGAAGCTTTCTTT. It yields the protein CSVRRLDRGSAEAFF. V gene TRBV29-1 combines with J gene TRBJ1-1; 9 positions agree with TRBD1. With V trimmed by 6 bases and J by 6 bases, 14 bases remained unmatched. There are 15 residues in the CDR3. Germline CDR1 is SQVTM and CDR2 is ANQGSEA.

The chain is built from TRBV28 and TRBJ2-7; no firm D call. Trimming removed 4 bases at V and 8 bases at J, with 9 bases between. CDR3 length: 11 residues. CDR1 MDHEN and CDR2 SYDVKM come from the germline V gene. The CDR3 sequence: CASSSSPQQYF. DNA for the CDR3: TGTGCCAGCAGTTCGTCTCCCCAGCAGTACTTC.

This sequence joins TRBV25-1 and TRBJ2-7, with a weak D call TRBD2 (7 bases). CDR3 length: 13 amino acids. Germline-derived CDR1 and CDR2 are MGHDK and SYGVNS. The V end was cut by 6 bases, the J end by 7 bases, with 16 bases between. The CDR3 is CASSGGTGTEQYF. The CDR3 DNA follows: TGTGCCAGCAGCGGGGGGACGGGGACAGAGCAGTACTTC.

V is TRBV27 and J is TRBJ1-5, with D perhaps TRBD1 (5 bases). The V end was cut by 4 bases, the J end by 1 base, with 8 bases between. The CDR3 spans 14 residues. From germline, CDR1 is MNHEY and CDR2 SMNVEV (reference sequence). The CDR3 spells CASSWGVSNQPQHF. In DNA, the CDR3 is TGTGCCAGCAGTTGGGGGGTGAGCAATCAGCCCCAGCATTTT.

A word on this clone: Additional DNA sequences in this sample encode the identical CDR3. The chain couples TRBV29-1 to TRBJ2-7; D perhaps matches TRBD1 (6 bases). CDR1 is SQVTM and CDR2 is ANQGSEA in the germline V gene. The CDR3 has 13 amino acids. Trimming shortened V by 5 bases and J by 0 bases, and 11 bases separated the two germline ends. The CDR3 nucleotides are TGCAGCGTTTCTGACAGGACCTCCTACGAGCAGTACTTC. Translation: CSVSDRTSYEQYF.

V usage is TRBV2 and J usage is TRBJ2-3; D might be TRBD2 (6 bases). Between the trimmed V and J ends, which lost 8 bases and 1 base, there was a span of 13 bases. Germline values: CDR1 SNHLY, CDR2 FYNNEI. The CDR3 contains 14 residues. The CDR3 sequence: CASEEGPGTDTQYF. The DNA of the CDR3 is TGTGCCAGCGAGGAGGGGCCCGGCACAGATACGCAGTATTTT.

The genes are TRBV7-9 and TRBJ1-1, with D unclear. V dropped 11 bases and J dropped 2 bases, with 12 bases sitting between them. The CDR3 is 12 residues long. Germline V gives CDR1 SEHNR, CDR2 FQNEAQ (reference sequence). The CDR3 DNA follows: TGTGCCGCCCAGGTGCTCAACACTGAAGCTTTCTTT. Its translation: CAAQVLNTEAFF.

V and J are TRBV6-6 and TRBJ2-3; either TRBD1 or TRBD2 may supply D (5 bases each). V shed 5 bases and J shed 0 bases, with 12 bases lying between them. The germline CDR1 and CDR2 sequences are MNHNY and SVGAGI (reference sequence). CDR3 length equals 15 residues. Here the CDR3 DNA reads TGTGCCAGCAGTGATAGGTGGGACAGCACAGATACGCAGTATTTT. It translates to CASSDRWDSTDTQYF.